The next 12 T cell receptor beta chains were all read from a single sample in a study of T cell responses to AZD1222 COVID-19 vaccine. Repertoires were generated with immunoSEQ multiplex PCR, while TCRdb's copy carries only in-frame clones and drops some. The table shows over 75,000 clones, with around 91% occurring only once. The sequencing here drew on peripheral blood, taken 28 days after the second AZD1222 dose. The receptors shown here come from an adult who received the AZD1222 COVID-19 vaccine.

This clone has a handful of counts. The V gene is TRBV5-1, the J gene TRBJ1-1; 9 nucleotides agree with TRBD1. Germline V CDR1 and CDR2: SGHRS, YFSETQ. The CDR3 spans 14 residues. V shed 3 bases and J 0 bases; nucleotides not matched to a gene: 0. CDR3 bases: TGCGCCAGCAGCTGGGACAGGGTGAACACTGAAGCTTTCTTT. Translation: CASSWDRVNTEAFF.

This chain uses TRBV10-3 with TRBJ1-6, with D perhaps TRBD1 (5 bases). CDR3 length equals 16 residues. V lost 10 bases and J lost 5, with 21 bases in between. Per the germline V gene, CDR1 is ENHRY and CDR2 is SYGVKD. This CDR3 reads CATALRGDGDNSPLHF. CDR3 bases: TGTGCCACAGCCCTACGGGGGGACGGCGATAATTCACCCCTCCACTTT.

The V and J genes are TRBV5-1 and TRBJ1-1; possible D gene TRBD1, 5 bases. The CDR3 consists of 16 residues. The germline V gene encodes CDR1 SGHRS and CDR2 YFSETQ. Trimming removed 0 bases at V and 7 bases at J, with 19 bases between. CDR3 loop: CASSLGLTGTADEAFF. In DNA form, the CDR3 reads TGCGCCAGCAGCTTGGGATTAACCGGGACCGCTGATGAAGCTTTCTTT.

The genes are TRBV11-2 and TRBJ1-6, with no clear D. The CDR3 contains 15 residues. Germline-derived CDR1 and CDR2 are SGHAT and FQNNGV. The V and J ends lost 0 bases and 10 bases respectively, with 13 bases between them. CDR3 residues: CASSLDWRERSPLHF. The CDR3 DNA is TGTGCCAGCAGCTTAGATTGGAGGGAGAGATCACCCCTCCACTTT. Full variable domain (remainder filled in from reference TRBV11-2 and TRBJ1-6): EAGVAQSPRYKIIEKRQSVAFWCNPISGHATLYWYQQILGQGPKLLIQFQNNGVVDDSQLPKDRFSAERLKGVDSTLKIQPAKLEDSAVYLCASSLDWRERSPLHFGNGTRLTVT.

The chain carries TRBV7-9 and TRBJ2-7, with 11 positions matching TRBD2. V lost 3 bases and J lost 3; bases outside the gene matches: 10. This CDR3 is built from 17 residues. Germline-derived CDR1 and CDR2 are SEHNR and FQNEAQ (reference sequence). The CDR3 sequence: CASSLGSGRALIYEQYF. The CDR3 DNA follows: TGTGCCAGCAGCTTGGGTAGCGGGAGGGCCTTAATCTACGAGCAGTACTTC.

J is TRBJ2-7 and V is TRBV28; 7 nucleotides match TRBD2. The V gene's germline CDR1 is MDHEN and CDR2 SYDVKM. There are 14 residues in the CDR3. V shed 1 base, J shed 3 bases, and the junction held 3 bases outside the gene matches. The DNA of the CDR3 is TGTGCCAGCAGTTTATTTTCGGGGGGCTACGAGCAGTACTTC. As protein: CASSLFSGGYEQYF.

The J gene is TRBJ1-1, the V gene TRBV19; D ambiguous. Germline assignment: CDR1 LNHDA and CDR2 SQIVND (reference sequence). This CDR3 is 13 amino acids long. V lost 4 bases and J 3 bases, leaving 9 bases between the germline ends. CDR3 sequence (DNA): TGTGCCAGTAGTAGTTTACTGGACACTGAAGCTTTCTTT. Translation gives CASSSLLDTEAFF.

The chain carries TRBV11-2 and TRBJ1-2, with 7 nucleotides matching TRBD1. The CDR3 covers 13 residues. Trimming removed 4 bases from V and 4 bases from J; junction bases left unmatched: 3. Germline V lookup: CDR1 SGHAT, CDR2 FQNNGV. The chain's CDR3 is CASSSGQVYGYTF. CDR3 sequence (DNA): TGTGCCAGCAGCTCCGGACAGGTCTATGGCTACACCTTC.

V usage is TRBV9 and J usage is TRBJ1-1; D unresolved. Between the trimmed V and J ends, which lost 0 bases and 0 bases, there was a span of 6 bases. Germline V gene lookup returns CDR1 SGDLS and CDR2 YYNGEE. The CDR3 covers 14 residues. The CDR3 DNA sequence: TGTGCCAGCAGCGTAGACCTCATGAACACTGAAGCTTTCTTT. Translating gives CASSVDLMNTEAFF.

The J gene is TRBJ1-1, the V gene TRBV4-2; 7 bases match TRBD1. The V segment lost 1 base and the J segment 4 bases; nucleotides outside the gene matches: 3. CDR1 LGHNA and CDR2 YNFKEQ come from the germline V gene. The CDR3 contains 14 residues. The CDR3 protein is CASSQVQGFTEAFF. The CDR3 DNA is TGTGCCAGCAGCCAAGTACAGGGGTTCACTGAAGCTTTCTTT.

The count of this clone is one. The V gene is TRBV7-9, the J gene TRBJ1-2, with 7 bases lining up with TRBD1. This CDR3 contains 13 residues. CDR1 is SEHNR, CDR2 FQNEAQ, per germline (reference sequence). The J segment lost 3 bases and the V segment lost 2 bases, leaving 0 bases of the junction unmatched. Here the CDR3 DNA reads TGTGCCAGCAGCTTACAGGGGGACTATGGCTACACCTTC. Translation gives CASSLQGDYGYTF.

The V and J genes are TRBV5-1 and TRBJ1-1, with D unclear. CDR3 length equals 13 residues. Germline CDR1 reads SGHRS; CDR2 reads YFSETQ. Trimming removed 9 bases from V and 1 base from J, with 13 bases in between. CDR3 protein: CATQMAQNTEAFF. In nucleotides, the CDR3 is TGCGCCACGCAAATGGCCCAGAACACTGAAGCTTTCTTT. Together with reference TRBV5-1 and TRBJ1-1, the CDR3 gives the full variable domain: KAGVTQTPRYLIKTRGQQVTLSCSPISGHRSVSWYQQTPGQGLQFLFEYFSETQRNKGNFPGRFSGRQFSNSRSEMNVSTLELGDSALYLCATQMAQNTEAFFGQGTRLTVV.